These 21 T cell receptor beta chains were sequenced from one sample in a study of cytomegalovirus exposure and HLA in healthy donors. The PCR was carried out with 60 Vbeta primers and 13 Jbeta primers. TCRdb's table, derived via immunoSEQ multiplex PCR, lists solely in-frame clones and lacks some. The sample carries about 130,000 clones, 70% to 85% recorded once. Sequenced: PBMCs. These TCRs come from a female donor in good health and CMV-seronegative.

The chain employs TRBV9 and TRBJ2-1; a possible D gene is TRBD2 (6 bases). Germline CDR1 reads SGDLS; CDR2 reads YYNGEE. The V and J ends lost 0 bases and 4 bases respectively, with 11 bases between them. The CDR3 spans 15 residues. For the CDR3, the DNA is TGTGCCAGCAGCGTAGACGGGAGCGCGTACAATGAGCAGTTCTTC. Its translation: CASSVDGSAYNEQFF.

This clone was counted ten times or more. The rearrangement joins TRBV5-4 to TRBJ2-7, with TRBD1 matching over 10 bases. The length of the CDR3 is 13 residues. Germline V CDR1 and CDR2: SGHNT, YYREEE (reference sequence). V shed 4 bases and J 4 bases; nucleotides not matched to a gene: 2. CDR3 coding DNA: TGTGCCAGCAGCGGGGGACAGGGGTACGAGCAGTACTTC. Protein sequence: CASSGGQGYEQYF.

The rearrangement joins TRBV28 to TRBJ2-7; 9 bases are a match to TRBD2. The CDR3 spans 15 residues. From germline, CDR1 is MDHEN and CDR2 SYDVKM. The V and J ends lost 6 bases and 2 bases, in that order; junction bases with no gene match: 8. Written as DNA, the CDR3 is TGTGCCAGCAGACCTCTAGCGGGAACCCCCTACGAGCAGTACTTC. Translated, it gives CASRPLAGTPYEQYF.

This clone was observed a few times. This chain links TRBV28 with TRBJ2-7, with TRBD2 matching over 7 bases. J gave up 3 bases and V 6 bases, and 11 bases lay outside the gene matches. This CDR3 region has 15 residues. From germline, CDR1 is MDHEN and CDR2 SYDVKM. The CDR3 spells CASSPISSGFYEQYF. The CDR3 bases are TGTGCCAGCAGCCCCATCTCTAGCGGATTCTACGAGCAGTACTTC.

The J gene is TRBJ2-3, the V gene TRBV4-1; D gene unclear. Per germline, CDR1 MGHRA and CDR2 YSYEKL. V lost 2 bases and J 2 bases, leaving 14 bases between the germline ends. The CDR3 is 16 residues long. In nucleotides, the CDR3 is TGCGCCAGCAGCCAATTATCCCTAAAAGACACAGATACGCAGTATTTT. Protein: CASSQLSLKDTDTQYF.

CDR3 amino acids: CASSLAGNNEQFF. The DNA of the CDR3 is TGTGCCAGCAGCTTAGCGGGTAACAATGAGCAGTTCTTC. The V and J genes are TRBV11-2 and TRBJ2-1; D unresolved. Germline V gives CDR1 SGHAT, CDR2 FQNNGV. The ends were cut back, 1 base at V and 5 bases at J, with 6 bases in the middle. The CDR3 is made up of 13 amino acids. The variable domain in full, with the rest retrieved from reference TRBV11-2 and TRBJ2-1, is EAGVAQSPRYKIIEKRQSVAFWCNPISGHATLYWYQQILGQGPKLLIQFQNNGVVDDSQLPKDRFSAERLKGVDSTLKIQPAKLEDSAVYLCASSLAGNNEQFFGPGTRLTVL.

This chain uses TRBV5-5 with TRBJ1-2; possibly TRBD1 for D (5 bases). The CDR3 sequence is 13 residues long. Trimming removed 4 bases at V and 4 bases at J, with 11 bases between. Per the germline V gene, CDR1 is SGHKS and CDR2 is YYEKEE (reference sequence). This CDR3 reads CASSGGGPYGYTF. Here the CDR3 DNA reads TGTGCCAGCAGCGGGGGGGGACCCTATGGCTACACCTTC.

This clone has just one count. The chain links TRBV4-2 to TRBJ2-7; D unresolved. The V gene lost 5 bases and the J gene lost 0 bases, with 5 bases spanning the gap. The germline CDR1 and CDR2 sequences are LGHNA and YNFKEQ. The CDR3 has 12 amino acids. The CDR3 DNA reads TGTGCCAGCAGCGTCCACTCCTACGAGCAGTACTTC. Amino acids: CASSVHSYEQYF.

This clone was seen a single time. This chain uses TRBV2 with TRBJ1-5, with D perhaps TRBD1 (5 bases). The CDR3 spans 12 residues. The germline V gene has CDR1 SNHLY and CDR2 FYNNEI. The germline V and J ends were trimmed by 6 bases and 7 bases, with 10 bases remaining between them. The CDR3, as DNA: TGTGCCAGCAGGGGGCAAGGCCAGCCCCAGCATTTT. It is translated as CASRGQGQPQHF.

This rearrangement joins TRBV28 to TRBJ2-7; D is uncertain. Trimming stripped 10 bases from V and 7 bases from J, with 11 bases between. The CDR3 is 10 amino acids. From germline, CDR1 is MDHEN and CDR2 SYDVKM. The CDR3 bases are TGTGCCACCGCTGAAGAGGAGCAGTACTTC. It encodes CATAEEEQYF. Looking up the rest from reference TRBV28 and TRBJ2-7 gives the full variable domain: DVKVTQSSRYLVKRTGEKVFLECVQDMDHENMFWYRQDPGLGLRLIYFSYDVKMKEKGDIPEGYSVSREKKERFSLILESASTNQTSMYLCATAEEEQYFGPGTRLTVT.

The genes are TRBV29-1 and TRBJ2-1, with D perhaps matching TRBD1 (6 bases). Trimming took 1 base from V and 5 from J, leaving 9 bases between them. Germline CDR1 SQVTM, CDR2 ANQGSEA. The length of the CDR3 is 13 residues. The CDR3 is CSVEGTVDNEQFF. As DNA, the CDR3 is TGCAGCGTTGAAGGGACAGTTGACAATGAGCAGTTCTTC.

The chain has TRBV5-5 and TRBJ1-2; D is ambiguous. CDR1 SGHKS and CDR2 YYEKEE come from the germline V gene (reference sequence). Trimming took 0 bases from V and 8 from J, leaving 8 bases between them. This CDR3 contains 12 residues. The CDR3 DNA follows: TGTGCCAGCAGCTTGGGAGGGTGGGGCTACACCTTC. Its translation is CASSLGGWGYTF.

In this sample, this clone turned up a few times. V is TRBV6-6 and J is TRBJ1-4, with D unclear. The CDR3 spans 11 residues. V lost 8 bases, J lost 10 bases, and 11 bases lay in between. Germline values: CDR1 MNHNY, CDR2 SVGAGI (reference sequence). CDR3 bases: TGTGCCAGCGAGGATGACGGAAAACTGTTTTTT. This codes for CASEDDGKLFF.

The rearrangement uses TRBV7-9 and TRBJ2-7, with 7 positions matching TRBD2. The length of the CDR3 is 14 residues. CDR1 SEHNR and CDR2 FQNEAQ come from the germline V gene (reference sequence). V shed 4 bases and J 5 bases; nucleotides not matched to a gene: 8. The CDR3 DNA reads TGTGCCAGCAGCTCCCGGGGAGGGGACGACGAGCAGTACTTC. Its translation is CASSSRGGDDEQYF.

The V call is TRBV15, the J call TRBJ1-5, with 9 bases lining up with TRBD1. The V and J ends lost 8 bases and 0 bases, in that order; junction bases with no gene match: 8. In germline, CDR1 is LNHNV, CDR2 YYDKDF (reference sequence). This CDR3 spans 16 amino acids. The CDR3 here is CATRDRETYSNQPQHF. The CDR3 region has the DNA TGTGCCACCCGGGACAGGGAAACTTATAGCAATCAGCCCCAGCATTTT.

The chain couples TRBV2 to TRBJ2-7; D is possibly TRBD2 (7 bases). Per germline, CDR1 SNHLY and CDR2 FYNNEI. The CDR3 is 15 residues long. Trimming left V 0 bases short and J 3 bases short, with 12 bases between. CDR3 bases: TGTGCCAGCAGTGAAGCGGGGGGGCGAGGCTACGAGCAGTACTTC. It specifies CASSEAGGRGYEQYF.

The chain carries TRBV5-1 and TRBJ2-3, with a weak D call TRBD1 (6 bases). The CDR3 is 16 amino acids. Trimming shortened V by 2 bases and J by 4 bases, and 17 bases separated the two germline ends. From germline, CDR1 is SGHRS and CDR2 YFSETQ. The CDR3 DNA reads as TGCGCCAGCAGCTTTGTTTCCGGGACATTTGCAGATACGCAGTATTTT. Protein: CASSFVSGTFADTQYF.

The chain links TRBV5-1 to TRBJ1-1; D may be TRBD1 (5 bases). Trimming stripped 0 bases from V and 1 base from J, with 10 bases between. Germline V CDR1 and CDR2: SGHRS, YFSETQ. The length of the CDR3 is 15 residues. For the CDR3, the DNA is TGCGCCAGCAGCTTGGGGGGCAGATCGAACACTGAAGCTTTCTTT. This translates into CASSLGGRSNTEAFF.

The chain joins TRBV18 to TRBJ1-1; 8 bases map to TRBD1. CDR3 size: 16 residues. The junction had 9 bases not matched to a gene; V was cut back by 6 bases and J by 0 bases. The V gene's germline CDR1 is KGHSH and CDR2 LQKENI. The CDR3 nucleotides are TGTGCCAGCTCGCCAAACCGACAGGGGTTGAACACTGAAGCTTTCTTT. It yields the protein CASSPNRQGLNTEAFF. Full variable domain (missing parts from reference TRBV18 and TRBJ1-1): NAGVMQNPRHLVRRRGQEARLRCSPMKGHSHVYWYRQLPEEGLKFMVYLQKENIIDESGMPKERFSAEFPKEGPSILRIQQVVRGDSAAYFCASSPNRQGLNTEAFFGQGTRLTVV.

The chain has TRBV19 and TRBJ2-5; 8 bases line up with TRBD2. V was clipped by 6 bases and J by 5 bases; unmatched bases: 5. CDR1 LNHDA and CDR2 SQIVND come from the germline V gene (reference sequence). The CDR3 has 13 residues. CDR3: CASSGRAGETQYF. For the CDR3, the DNA is TGTGCCAGTAGCGGGAGGGCCGGGGAGACCCAGTACTTC.

The CDR3 region is CASSLVWEDTEAFF. DNA of the CDR3: TGTGCCAGCAGCTTAGTTTGGGAGGACACTGAAGCTTTCTTT. The V gene is TRBV7-2, the J gene TRBJ1-1, with D unclear. The V end was cut by 1 base, the J end by 3 bases, with 9 bases between. This CDR3 comprises 14 residues. Germline-derived CDR1 and CDR2 are SGHTA and FQGNSA.